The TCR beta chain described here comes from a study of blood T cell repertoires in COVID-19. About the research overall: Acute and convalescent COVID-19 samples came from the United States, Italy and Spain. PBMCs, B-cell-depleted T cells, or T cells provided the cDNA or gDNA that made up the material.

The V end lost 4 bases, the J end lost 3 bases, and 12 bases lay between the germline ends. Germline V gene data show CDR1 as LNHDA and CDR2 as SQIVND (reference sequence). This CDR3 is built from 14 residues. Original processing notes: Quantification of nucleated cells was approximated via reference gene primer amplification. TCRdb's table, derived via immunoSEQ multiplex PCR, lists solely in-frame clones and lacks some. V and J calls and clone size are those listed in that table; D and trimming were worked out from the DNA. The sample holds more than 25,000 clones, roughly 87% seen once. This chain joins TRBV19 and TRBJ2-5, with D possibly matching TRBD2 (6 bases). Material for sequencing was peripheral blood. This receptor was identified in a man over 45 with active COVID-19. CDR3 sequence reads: CASSRFSGEETQYF. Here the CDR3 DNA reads TGTGCCAGTAGTAGGTTTTCGGGGGAAGAGACCCAGTACTTC.